This T cell receptor beta chain was found in a study of CD8+ T cells in alopecia areata. Study-wide background: Dosing spanned 6 to 18 months on tofacitinib, then 6 months off drug.

Treatment noted: oral pan-JAK inhibitor, 5-10 mg twice daily. Extracted RNA was reverse transcribed into cDNA, the sequencing template. Produced via immunoSEQ multiplex PCR; TCRdb's table is partial and in-frame only. Here the sample spans roughly 230,000 clones, over 40% being singletons. The CDR3 has 16 amino acids. Trimming removed 0 bases at V and 1 base at J, with 13 bases between. CDR1 is SGDLS, CDR2 YYNGEE, per germline. This TCR was sampled from a human donor with alopecia areata. Specimen: CD4+ T cells sorted from blood, collected around week 37, from a patient treated with tofacitinib. The rearrangement uses TRBV9 and TRBJ1-2; D not resolved. The CDR3 sequence: CASSVGPMANNYGYTF. The CDR3 DNA follows: TGTGCCAGCAGCGTAGGTCCCATGGCCAATAACTATGGCTACACCTTC.